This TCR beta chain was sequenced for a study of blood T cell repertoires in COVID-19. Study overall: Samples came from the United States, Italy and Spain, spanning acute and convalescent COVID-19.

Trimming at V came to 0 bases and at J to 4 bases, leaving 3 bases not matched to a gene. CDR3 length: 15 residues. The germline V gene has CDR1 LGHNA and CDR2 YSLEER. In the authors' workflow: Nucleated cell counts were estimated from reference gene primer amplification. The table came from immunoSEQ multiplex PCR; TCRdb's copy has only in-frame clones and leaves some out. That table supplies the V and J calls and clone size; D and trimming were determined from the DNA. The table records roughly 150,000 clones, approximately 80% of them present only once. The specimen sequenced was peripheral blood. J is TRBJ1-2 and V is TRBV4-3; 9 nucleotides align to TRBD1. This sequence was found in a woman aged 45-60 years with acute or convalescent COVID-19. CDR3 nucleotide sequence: TGCGCCAGCAGCCAAGACCGGACAGGGGCCTATGGCTACACCTTC. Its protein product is CASSQDRTGAYGYTF.